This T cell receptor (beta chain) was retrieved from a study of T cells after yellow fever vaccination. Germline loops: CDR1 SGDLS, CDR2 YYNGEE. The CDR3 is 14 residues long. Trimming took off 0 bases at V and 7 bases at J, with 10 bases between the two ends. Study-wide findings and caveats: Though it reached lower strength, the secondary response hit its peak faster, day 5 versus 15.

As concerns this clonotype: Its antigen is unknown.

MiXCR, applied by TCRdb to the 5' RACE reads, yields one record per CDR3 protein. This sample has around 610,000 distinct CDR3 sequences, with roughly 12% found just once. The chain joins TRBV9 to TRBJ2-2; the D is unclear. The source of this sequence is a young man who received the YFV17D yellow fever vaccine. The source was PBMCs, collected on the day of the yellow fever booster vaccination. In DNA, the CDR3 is TGTGCCAGCAGCGTAGTCGAGTATGGCGGGGAGCTGTTTTTT. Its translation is CASSVVEYGGELFF.